This record concerns one T cell receptor (beta chain) sequence. Its antigen is still unknown. These data belong to a study of cytomegalovirus exposure and HLA in healthy donors. Study-level information: When 398 donors were genotyped, roughly 82% of them were found to fall in the Caucasian-associated ancestry cluster. Whole-study results and caveats: Later work found that TCR association rates differed between HLA loci; DRB1 had the most and HLA-C the fewest.

Both 60 Vbeta primers and 13 Jbeta primers went into the PCR. Libraries were prepared by immunoSEQ multiplex PCR; TCRdb keeps only in-frame clonotypes and omits some of them. The sample has more than 200,000 clones, about 75% seen once; the top ten hold around 1.8%. The source is a man younger than 30 in good health and CMV-seronegative. The sample taken for sequencing was PBMCs.

CDR3 nucleotides: TGTGCCAGCAGCCAAGGGACTAGCGGAGGCGGGGAGCTGTTTTTT. It specifies CASSQGTSGGGELFF. The chain uses TRBV4-2 and TRBJ2-2; 10 nucleotides align to TRBD2. CDR3 length: 15 residues. CDR1 is LGHNA, CDR2 YNFKEQ, per germline. The V gene end was trimmed by 1 base and the J gene end by 7 bases; junction bases not matched to a gene: 3.